A selection of T cell receptor beta chains follows, all from one sample in a study of PD-1 blockade in mismatch repair-deficient tumors. Libraries were prepared by immunoSEQ multiplex PCR; TCRdb keeps only in-frame clonotypes and omits some of them. Of roughly 45,000 clones in the sample, approximately 80% were seen once. The specimen comprised PBMCs, sampled before pembrolizumab treatment. Receptors were obtained from an adult with mismatch repair-deficient cancer. Both conserved end residues are trimmed from each CDR3. The order of the fields is J gene, V gene, CDR3 protein.

TRBJ1-3,TRBV29-1,SVVGDRSSGNTIY
TRBJ1-1,TRBV7-2,ASSSYVRLNTEAF
TRBJ2-1,TRBV18,ASSPQGIYNEQF
TRBJ1-5,TRBV19,ASSIWTGDQPQH
TRBJ1-1,TRBV19,ATIEGGDGNTEAF
TRBJ2-2,TRBV7-8,ASSLVAGGNTGELF
TRBJ2-3,TRBV18,ASSPVRTGSSTDTQY
TRBJ2-5,TRBV7-6,ASRDLGTQETQY
TRBJ2-5,TRBV2,ASSEVAAGWETQY
TRBJ2-2,TRBV18,ASSPPGTNTGELF
TRBJ2-5,TRBV6-1,ASLPAGEVETQY
TRBJ2-2,TRBV28,ASSFSRPGELF
TRBJ2-7,TRBV7-9,ASSLRGHEQY
TRBJ1-4,TRBV5-5,ASSLDLNEKLF
TRBJ2-1,TRBV5-1,ASSEPRDRVDNEQF
TRBJ1-1,TRBV18,ASYGTVNTEAF
TRBJ1-4,TRBV27,ASKDSATNEKLF
TRBJ2-1,TRBV6-1,ASSENPHLGLANNEQF
TRBJ1-5,TRBV27,ASSLSMGSGNQPQH
TRBJ2-1,TRBV30,AWGTGVDNEQF
TRBJ2-1,TRBV6-4,ASSDSIDRVGGKGSYNEQF
TRBJ1-4,TRBV29-1,SVEDGVGKEKLF
TRBJ1-2,TRBV28,ASSLTRTGYGYT
TRBJ2-1,TRBV4-1,ASSQDQDREVEQF
TRBJ2-7,TRBV7-2,ASSFRAGGAGEQY
TRBJ2-1,TRBV5-1,ASSPGTSSNNEQF
TRBJ2-1,TRBV5-1,ASSLTGGGNEQF
TRBJ1-2,TRBV30,AWSAGDGYGYT
TRBJ2-1,TRBV11-2,ASSSWAPVGHEQF
TRBJ2-1,TRBV2,ASQTSGTLNEQF
TRBJ1-1,TRBV5-1,ASSTGMNTEAF
TRBJ1-1,TRBV6-6,ASSPGQGALLRAF